This T cell receptor beta chain was captured by sequencing in a study of T cells in tuberculosis (dated by TCRdb to the late 2010s). Study-wide context: To characterize T cells specific for the mycobacterial lipid antigen glucose monomycolate (GMM), the study used CD1B tetramers together with high-throughput TCR immunosequencing. A South African clinical cohort compared IGRA-negative adolescents, IGRA-positive adolescents with latent tuberculosis and adults with active tuberculosis, some 10 per group.

The germline V gene (reference sequence) yields MNHNY for CDR1 and SVGAGI for CDR2. V lost 5 bases and J lost 5 bases, and the count of bases not matched to a germline gene is 8. The CDR3 sequence holds 15 residues, the cysteine and phenylalanine included. Only CDR3 DNA remains: 45 bases, in frame from the first base. At study entry, adolescents were screened for latent tuberculosis infection using a tuberculin skin test and the QuantiFERON-TB GOLD In-Tube IGRA. Unsorted cryopreserved PBMC were immunosequenced, covering on average roughly 98,000 T cells per clinical donor. Eleven high schools in the Worcester region of the Western Cape, South Africa, served as enrollment sites for adolescents aged 12 to 18 years. Ten or so M. tuberculosis-infected adolescents and around ten uninfected adolescents were selected, with the two groups matched for age and sex. For the adolescents, PBMC were isolated by density centrifugation from freshly drawn heparinized blood and then cryopreserved.

A note on this clone: No cognate antigen has been identified for it. No base-level quality is on record; no much larger clone is a single base apart.

TCR libraries were generated with the immunoSEQ multiplex PCR assay, using TCR-beta and/or TCR-alpha/delta assays for each sample. The Illumina high-throughput platform was used to sequence the amplified TCR libraries. On the study's bioinformatics: Clustering and dimensionality reduction were performed using pairwise TCRdist distances among GMM-specific receptors from ex vivo sorted or in vitro expanded T cells. Each clinical repertoire was assigned a mean NN-distance score, defined as the average TCRdist to the nearest 10% of tetramer-positive reference sequences. GEM TCR motif frequency was computed as the fraction of unique TCRs matching known GEM sequences by V/J usage and CDR3 length. Active tuberculosis was classified by linear discriminant analysis with leave-one-out cross-validation, implemented in scikit-learn. TCRdb limited this immuneACCESS table to in-frame rearrangements with V and J called. A share of clones is missing; checked studies link under half to unresolved V genes, and the rest is unexplained. The V and J calls and clone size were taken over from that table, and D and trimming were inferred from the DNA. The sample table shows tens of thousands of clones, and more than 80% are seen once. In total, the top ten clones hold approximately 15% of the sample.

What the authors observed across the whole study: Active tuberculosis TCR-alpha repertoires showed smaller mean NN-distances to GMM-specific TCRs than IGRA-negative controls, suggesting clonal expansion of these TCRs. Which clinical samples got chosen depended on the availability of cryopreserved specimens, and the active tuberculosis cases were adults, whereas the controls were adolescents. Shorter CDR3-alpha lengths in active tuberculosis patients partly drove the smaller NN-distances, and the TCR-beta difference was not statistically significant. An accuracy of 87% (AUROC 0.90) was reached by a classifier using the diverse GMM-specific repertoire, compared with under 75% accuracy when GEM motif frequencies were used.

The sequence is built from TRBV6-6 and TRBJ1-4; 7 junctional bases match TRBD1. The sequence was collected from a donor between 5 and 29 years old with latent tuberculosis or without tuberculosis infection. The specimen sequenced was PBMCs. The CDR3 region: CASSTPTGFNEKLFF. The DNA is TGTGCCAGCAGTACCCCGACAGGGTTCAATGAAAAACTGTTTTTT.